This is a list of T cell receptor beta chains from one sample in a study of CD8 T cells in ankylosing spondylitis. TCRdb recomputed calls from the 5' RACE reads with MiXCR, one row per CDR3 protein. The data hold 290,000 or so distinct CDR3 sequences, with more than 20% observed a single time. Material: blood, either unsorted or a sorted T cell fraction (not recorded which). These receptors were taken from a female donor with ankylosing spondylitis or in good health (not recorded which). Both conserved end residues are part of each CDR3. A D gene is named only where the DNA matches it firmly. Some rows mark clone size as missing; the rest say once, few, many or name a class of expanded clone.

j_gene,v_gene,d_gene,abundance,CDR3aa,CDR3nt
TRBJ2-6,TRBV27,NA,NA,CASSPRGFGANVLTF,TGTGCCAGCAGCCCCAGGGGTTTTGGGGCCAACGTCCTGACTTTC
TRBJ1-5,TRBV27,NA,many,CASSNTNQPQHF,TGTGCCAGCAGCAATACCAATCAGCCCCAGCATTTT
TRBJ2-2,TRBV27,NA,few,CASSLSGGDTGELFF,TGTGCCAGCAGTTTATCCGGGGGAGACACCGGGGAGCTGTTTTTT
TRBJ2-1,TRBV4-3,NA,NA,CASSQVVKYAEQFF,TGCGCCAGCAGCCAAGTAGTTAAGTACGCTGAGCAGTTCTTC
TRBJ1-1,TRBV12-3/TRBV12-4,TRBD1,many,CASSPGQGNTEAFF,TGTGCCAGCAGTCCCGGACAGGGTAACACTGAAGCTTTCTTT
TRBJ1-2,TRBV12-3/TRBV12-4,NA,many,CASSRAGGYTF,TGTGCCAGCAGTAGGGCCGGCGGCTACACCTTC
TRBJ1-2,TRBV5-6,NA,NA,CASSLGLLKQGRYGYTF,TGTGCCAGCAGCTTGGGGCTCCTAAAACAGGGCCGCTATGGCTACACCTTC
TRBJ2-5,TRBV29-1,TRBD2,many,CSVEGLQETQYF,TGCAGCGTTGAGGGACTACAAGAGACCCAGTACTTC
TRBJ2-1,TRBV29-1,TRBD2,few,CSVGTSGEQFF,TGCAGCGTCGGGACTAGCGGTGAGCAGTTCTTC
TRBJ2-2,TRBV6-1,NA,many,CASSGAGTGELFF,TGTGCCAGCAGTGGCGCAGGGACCGGGGAGCTGTTTTTT
TRBJ2-5,TRBV20-1,NA,few,CSARATGQETQYF,TGCAGTGCTAGAGCAACGGGGCAAGAGACCCAGTACTTC
TRBJ2-1,TRBV7-9,NA,NA,CASSLDLSPGNEQFF,TGTGCCAGCAGCTTAGATCTCTCTCCAGGCAATGAGCAGTTCTTC
TRBJ1-4,TRBV20-1,TRBD1,few,CSARTSQGRNEKLFF,TGCAGTGCTAGGACCTCACAGGGGAGGAATGAAAAACTGTTTTTT
TRBJ2-1,TRBV7-2,NA,NA,CASSYDREGYNEQFF,TGTGCCAGCAGCTACGACAGGGAGGGGTACAATGAGCAGTTCTTC
TRBJ1-4,TRBV28,TRBD1,many,CASSPAQGAGNEKLFF,TGTGCCAGCAGTCCGGCCCAGGGGGCTGGGAATGAAAAACTGTTTTTT
TRBJ1-2,TRBV13,NA,few,CASSLQPTYGYTF,TGTGCCAGCAGCTTACAACCTACCTATGGCTACACCTTC
TRBJ2-4,TRBV11-2,NA,NA,CASSLWTSSVAKNIQYF,TGTGCCAGCAGCCTTTGGACGAGCTCGGTAGCCAAAAACATTCAGTACTTC
TRBJ2-1,TRBV5-1,TRBD2,few,CASRLAGNNEQFF,TGCGCCAGTCGACTAGCGGGCAACAATGAGCAGTTCTTC
TRBJ1-2,TRBV12-3/TRBV12-4,NA,NA,CASSLGPLTAHGYTF,TGTGCCAGCAGTTTAGGTCCCCTGACAGCCCATGGCTACACCTTC
TRBJ1-1,TRBV12-3/TRBV12-4,NA,NA,CASSFHRERNTEAFF,TGTGCCAGCAGTTTCCACAGGGAAAGGAACACTGAAGCTTTCTTT
TRBJ2-4,TRBV10-3,TRBD2,few,CAISDVGLAERKNIQYF,TGTGCCATCAGTGATGTGGGACTAGCGGAGCGTAAAAACATTCAGTACTTC
TRBJ2-3,TRBV6-4,TRBD2,NA,CASSISGTQSQTDTQYF,TGTGCCAGCAGTATTAGCGGGACCCAAAGCCAGACAGATACGCAGTATTTT
TRBJ1-2,TRBV12-3/TRBV12-4,NA,many,CASSLGQGDGYTF,TGTGCCAGCAGTTTAGGGCAGGGAGATGGCTACACCTTC
TRBJ2-7,TRBV10-3,NA,many,CATHGQQSYEQYF,TGTGCTACACACGGACAGCAATCCTACGAGCAGTACTTC
TRBJ2-1,TRBV6-2/TRBV6-3,NA,few,CASSSLGGGPRDEQFF,TGTGCCAGCAGTTCCCTCGGTGGAGGGCCTAGGGATGAGCAGTTCTTC
TRBJ1-1,TRBV12-3/TRBV12-4,NA,few,CAEGRGYTEAFF,TGTGCCGAGGGCAGGGGTTACACTGAAGCTTTCTTT
TRBJ2-3,TRBV3-1,TRBD2,NA,CASSRRLAGVADTQYF,TGTGCCAGCAGCCGACGACTAGCGGGAGTGGCAGATACGCAGTATTTT
TRBJ2-7,TRBV6-5,NA,NA,CASSYSPSRGEQYF,TGTGCCAGCAGTTACTCTCCCTCAAGGGGCGAGCAGTACTTC
TRBJ2-1,TRBV20-1,NA,NA,CSASEGWVSYNEQFF,TGCAGTGCTAGCGAGGGGTGGGTTTCCTACAATGAGCAGTTCTTC
TRBJ2-3,TRBV12-3/TRBV12-4,TRBD2,few,CASRRRGLAGVDTDTQYF,TGTGCCAGCAGACGTAGGGGACTAGCGGGAGTAGACACAGATACGCAGTATTTT
TRBJ1-1,TRBV12-3/TRBV12-4,TRBD1,few,CASSRQGGNTEAFF,TGTGCCAGCAGCCGACAGGGGGGGAACACTGAAGCTTTCTTT
TRBJ2-1,TRBV11-2,TRBD2,many,CASSQTSGSYNEQFF,TGTGCCAGCAGCCAAACTAGCGGCTCCTACAATGAGCAGTTCTTC
TRBJ1-2,TRBV12-3/TRBV12-4,NA,few,CASRGTVENYGYTF,TGTGCCAGCAGGGGGACTGTAGAAAACTATGGCTACACCTTC
TRBJ1-1,TRBV7-9,NA,many,CASSLGGSTEAFF,TGTGCCAGCAGCTTAGGAGGGAGCACTGAAGCTTTCTTT
TRBJ1-2,TRBV6-6,NA,NA,CASSWTLGPSQGYTF,TGTGCCAGCAGCTGGACCCTGGGGCCGTCTCAGGGCTACACCTTC
TRBJ2-2,TRBV20-1,NA,many,CSATDFTGELFF,TGCAGTGCAACGGACTTCACCGGGGAGCTGTTTTTT
TRBJ2-1,TRBV5-6,TRBD2,NA,CASSLIAGGRDEQFF,TGTGCCAGCAGCTTGATAGCGGGAGGAAGAGATGAGCAGTTCTTC
TRBJ2-3,TRBV23-1,NA,NA,CASSQGQGRTDTQYF,TGCGCCAGCAGTCAAGGTCAGGGGCGCACAGATACGCAGTATTTT
TRBJ1-2,TRBV25-1,NA,NA,CASSENIYGYTF,TGTGCCAGCAGTGAAAACATCTATGGCTACACCTTC
TRBJ2-1,TRBV6-1,TRBD2,few,CASSPWLAVEFF,TGTGCCAGCAGCCCGTGGCTAGCGGTGGAGTTCTTC
TRBJ1-4,TRBV4-3,NA,few,CASSLALRVGGNEKLFF,TGCGCCAGCAGCCTAGCCCTCAGGGTTGGAGGGAATGAAAAACTGTTTTTT
TRBJ2-2,TRBV6-1,TRBD2,NA,CAGTGTRYTGELFF,TGTGCCGGAACCGGGACTAGGTACACCGGGGAGCTGTTTTTT
TRBJ2-1,TRBV10-3,NA,NA,CAISAGSFEQFF,TGTGCCATCAGTGCGGGGTCTTTCGAGCAGTTCTTC
TRBJ2-2,TRBV7-2,NA,many,CASSWGSNTGELFF,TGTGCCAGCAGCTGGGGATCGAACACCGGGGAGCTGTTTTTT
TRBJ2-7,TRBV3-1,TRBD2,NA,CASSQQRELDEQYF,TGTGCCAGCAGCCAACAGCGGGAGCTCGACGAGCAGTACTTC
TRBJ2-1,TRBV6-5,TRBD2,NA,CASSSGTSGMGEQFF,TGTGCCAGCAGTTCGGGGACTAGCGGGATGGGAGAGCAGTTCTTC
TRBJ2-7,TRBV12-3/TRBV12-4,NA,many,CASTLGGSYEQYF,TGTGCCAGCACCCTGGGGGGATCCTACGAGCAGTACTTC
TRBJ2-7,TRBV7-6,NA,NA,CASSPLRSGTTHSYEQYF,TGTGCCAGCAGCCCCTTGAGGTCCGGGACAACCCACTCCTACGAGCAGTACTTC
TRBJ1-1,TRBV20-1,NA,few,CSARRRVDTEAFF,TGCAGTGCTAGGAGAAGGGTGGACACTGAAGCTTTCTTT
TRBJ2-3,TRBV29-1,NA,many,CSGRHGPDTQYF,TGCAGCGGACGTCACGGTCCCGATACGCAGTATTTT
TRBJ2-7,TRBV28,NA,NA,CASWNRALDEQYF,TGTGCCAGCTGGAACAGGGCTCTCGACGAGCAGTACTTC
TRBJ2-7,TRBV5-1,NA,few,CASSLPTSYEQYF,TGCGCCAGCAGCTTGCCCACCTCCTACGAGCAGTACTTC
TRBJ2-3,TRBV20-1,NA,NA,CSVSRESTDTQYF,TGCAGTGTATCACGGGAGAGCACAGATACGCAGTATTTT